This is a list of T cell receptor beta chains from one sample in a study of T-cell reconstitution after alpha-beta-depleted transplantation in children. TCRdb reprocessed the PCR reads via MiXCR and lists one record per CDR3 protein. The sample contains under 250,000 distinct CDR3 sequences, 20% to 30% of which appear only once. The material was PBMCs, mostly from graft donor cells, obtained 360 days after TCRalphabeta/CD19-depleted stem cell transplant. The source is a female patient aged 2-10 years who had a stem cell transplant for congenital amegakaryocytic thrombocytopenia, so the T cells may come from the graft donor. Both conserved end residues are part of each CDR3. Each record gives: V gene, clone size, D gene, J gene, CDR3 DNA, CDR3 protein. A D gene is named only where the DNA matches it firmly. The size of a clone is reported for some rows only, either as once, few or many, or as a class for expanded clones.

TRBV4-2	few	NA	TRBJ2-1	TGTGCCAGCAGCCAAGACCCAGTCTACAATGAGCAGTTCTTC	CASSQDPVYNEQFF
TRBV12-3/TRBV12-4	few	NA	TRBJ2-7	TGTGCCAGCAGTCCAGACAGATTTACCGAACCAAGCTCCTACGAGCAGTACTTC	CASSPDRFTEPSSYEQYF
TRBV10-3	NA	NA	TRBJ2-7	TGTGCCATCAGTGAGTCAACAGGTACCTACGAGCAGTACTTC	CAISESTGTYEQYF
TRBV24-1	NA	TRBD2	TRBJ2-2	TGTGCCACCAGTGAACCCAAGCCCTCTAGCGGGAGTCTCACCGGGGAGCTGTTTTTT	CATSEPKPSSGSLTGELFF
TRBV9	few	NA	TRBJ2-2	TGTGCCAGCAGCGGACCCGGTTGGAACACCGGGGAGCTGTTTTTT	CASSGPGWNTGELFF
TRBV4-1	few	NA	TRBJ1-5	TGCGCCAGCAGCCAAAGCTACAGGGTTTTACAGCCCCAGCATTTT	CASSQSYRVLQPQHF
TRBV12-3/TRBV12-4	few	TRBD2	TRBJ2-7	TGTGCCAGCAGTGGCTTAGCGGGACCTACCTACGAGCAGTACTTC	CASSGLAGPTYEQYF
TRBV3-1	NA	NA	TRBJ2-7	TGTGCCAGCGGCCCTCCCTACGAGCAGTACTTC	CASGPPYEQYF
TRBV12-3/TRBV12-4	NA	TRBD1	TRBJ1-2	TGTGCCAGCAGTTCAGGGACAGGGGTTAGTGGCTACACCTTC	CASSSGTGVSGYTF
TRBV5-1	few	NA	TRBJ2-1	TGCGCCAGCAGCTTGGAGAGGGCCAGGGTGGGGAGTAAGCCCTACAATGAGCAGTTCTTC	CASSLERARVGSKPYNEQFF
TRBV29-1	few	NA	TRBJ1-2	TGCAGCGTTGAAGATCGAGGCGTCTATGGCTACACCTTC	CSVEDRGVYGYTF
TRBV4-2	NA	NA	TRBJ2-2	TGTGCCAGCAGCCAGAATCGGGACGGACTCACCGGGGAGCTGTTTTTT	CASSQNRDGLTGELFF
TRBV10-2	NA	NA	TRBJ2-7	TGCGCCAGCAGTGACTTAGGGATCTACGAGCAGTACTTC	CASSDLGIYEQYF
TRBV6-2/TRBV6-3	few	NA	TRBJ2-4	TGTGCCAGCTGCGCCCCGGAGGTTTCCAAAAACATTCAGTACTTC	CASCAPEVSKNIQYF
TRBV5-6	NA	NA	TRBJ2-5	TGTGCCAGCAGCTTGGCGAAAGGGGCGTGGGAGACCCAGTACTTC	CASSLAKGAWETQYF
TRBV7-2	NA	TRBD2	TRBJ2-5	TGTGCCAGCAGCTTAGGCGGGAGCAGCTGGGAGACCCAGTACTTC	CASSLGGSSWETQYF
TRBV5-1	NA	TRBD2	TRBJ2-1	TGCGCCAGCAGCTTGGGAGTTATAGCGGGAAATGAGCAGTTCTTC	CASSLGVIAGNEQFF
TRBV20-1	few	TRBD2	TRBJ2-3	TGCAGTGCTAGTCCTAGCGGATATACAGATACGCAGTATTTT	CSASPSGYTDTQYF
TRBV28	few	NA	TRBJ2-5	TGTGCCAGCACTCAGCAAGAGACCCAGTACTTC	CASTQQETQYF
TRBV6-5	few	NA	TRBJ1-4	TGTGCCAGCAGTTCCCTCACGGGGGGAAATGAAAAACTGTTTTTT	CASSSLTGGNEKLFF
TRBV6-2/TRBV6-3	few	NA	TRBJ1-5	TGTGCCAGCAGTTACGGGGGATATCAGCCCCAGCATTTT	CASSYGGYQPQHF
TRBV10-1	NA	NA	TRBJ2-4	TGCGCCAGCAGTGAACAAGGGCTACTTTCCAAAAACATTCAGTACTTC	CASSEQGLLSKNIQYF
TRBV28	NA	NA	TRBJ2-3	TGTGCCAGCAGTTTATGGGTAACGGGGGACTCCAGCACAGATACGCAGTATTTT	CASSLWVTGDSSTDTQYF
TRBV4-1	many	NA	TRBJ2-3	TGCGCCAGCAGCCAAACAGGGTTGTATACGCAGTATTTT	CASSQTGLYTQYF
TRBV20-1	NA	NA	TRBJ2-5	TGCAGCGCCGAGTTCCAAGAGACCCAGTACTTC	CSAEFQETQYF
TRBV3-1	NA	NA	TRBJ1-1	TGTGCCAGCAGCCCAGCCGGGACTGAAGCTTTCTTT	CASSPAGTEAFF
TRBV5-4	once	TRBD2	TRBJ2-5	TGTGCCAGCAGCTTACGCCCAGCGGGACACCAAGAGACCCAGTACTTC	CASSLRPAGHQETQYF
TRBV6-1	NA	TRBD2	TRBJ2-3	TGTGCCAGCAGTAAACAAGCGGGAGCCCACACAGATACGCAGTATTTT	CASSKQAGAHTDTQYF
TRBV5-1	NA	NA	TRBJ2-1	TGCGCCAGCAGCTTGGACGGATACAATGAGCAGTTCTTC	CASSLDGYNEQFF
TRBV12-3/TRBV12-4	NA	NA	TRBJ2-2	TGTGCCAGCACCTGGACGGGGGTCGCCGGGGAGCTGTTTTTT	CASTWTGVAGELFF
TRBV12-3/TRBV12-4	many	NA	TRBJ1-1	TGTGCCAGCAGTTTCAGGTTCATGAACACTGAAGCTTTCTTT	CASSFRFMNTEAFF
TRBV28	few	TRBD2	TRBJ2-7	TGTGCCAGCAGTCCCGATAGCGGGAGAGCCCCCTACGAGCAGTACTTC	CASSPDSGRAPYEQYF
TRBV7-9	NA	NA	TRBJ2-7	TGTGCCAGCAGCGACCCCTGGCAGGGGAGACCCTACGAGCAGTACTTC	CASSDPWQGRPYEQYF
TRBV4-3	many	TRBD2	TRBJ2-1	TGCGCCAGCAGCCAAGATGTTACCAGCGGGATAGTTAATGAGCAGTTCTTC	CASSQDVTSGIVNEQFF
TRBV6-5	NA	NA	TRBJ2-1	TGTGCCAGCAGTTACTCGTGGGGAATGAGTGAGCAGTTCTTC	CASSYSWGMSEQFF
TRBV20-1	few	NA	TRBJ2-3	TGCAGTGCGGTTCAGGGGAGTACGCAGTATTTT	CSAVQGSTQYF
TRBV20-1	NA	NA	TRBJ2-1	TGCAGTGCTAGCAACGCAGGGAATGAGCAGTTCTTC	CSASNAGNEQFF
TRBV7-9	many	NA	TRBJ2-1	TGTGCCAGCAGTGGCCAGGGAAAGTACAATGAGCAGTTCTTC	CASSGQGKYNEQFF
TRBV28	NA	NA	TRBJ2-7	TGTGCCAGCAGTCCAAACCCGGTCGGGAATGGCGAGCAGTACTTC	CASSPNPVGNGEQYF
TRBV20-1	NA	TRBD1	TRBJ2-3	TGCAGTGCAAGTTTGGACCAGGGGGCAGATACGCAGTATTTT	CSASLDQGADTQYF
TRBV6-2/TRBV6-3	NA	TRBD2	TRBJ2-1	TGTGCCACCCAGCGGGAGGATTACAATGAGCAGTTCTTC	CATQREDYNEQFF
TRBV4-2	NA	NA	TRBJ1-1	TGTGCCAGCAGCCAAACAGGGTGGCCTGAAGCTTTCTTT	CASSQTGWPEAFF
TRBV7-8	NA	NA	TRBJ2-7	TGTGCCAGCAGCCGGGACCACACGTACGAGCAGTACTTC	CASSRDHTYEQYF
TRBV12-3/TRBV12-4	NA	TRBD1	TRBJ2-7	TGTGCCAGCCCCGCGACAGGGCTATCCTACGAGCAGTACTTC	CASPATGLSYEQYF
TRBV5-1	NA	NA	TRBJ2-2	TGCGCCAGCAGCTTCCTAGCGTACGCGAACACCGGGGAGCTGTTTTTT	CASSFLAYANTGELFF
TRBV20-1	many	NA	TRBJ2-7	TGCAGTGCTAGAACAGTATCCTACGAGCAGTACTTC	CSARTVSYEQYF
TRBV24-1	NA	NA	TRBJ1-2	TGTGCCACCAGTGATTTCGCTGGCTACACCTTC	CATSDFAGYTF
TRBV6-5	NA	NA	TRBJ2-1	TGTGCCAGCAGTTACTCGGGGGGAGTGAAGAATGAGCAGTTCTTC	CASSYSGGVKNEQFF
TRBV20-1	NA	NA	TRBJ2-7	TGCAGTGCTAGCGGACTCACCCTAGCCGAGCAGTACTTC	CSASGLTLAEQYF
TRBV10-3	many	NA	TRBJ2-5	TGTGCCATCAGTGACCCGGGCCGGGGATTATCGGAGACCCAGTACTTC	CAISDPGRGLSETQYF